Listed below are T cell receptor beta chains from one sample, sequenced in a study of blood T cell repertoires in COVID-19. The data were produced by immunoSEQ multiplex PCR, yet TCRdb's version contains in-frame clones alone and is incomplete. The data contain 200,000 to 300,000 clones, 81% of them singletons. Material for sequencing was peripheral blood. Receptors were obtained from an elderly woman with COVID-19, enrolled during active disease. CDR3s include the opening cysteine and the closing phenylalanine or tryptophan. The D gene is left open where the match is weak. Size is stated for part of the rows, as once, few or many counts, or as a class when the clone is expanded.

V: TRBV3-1/TRBV3-2; J: TRBJ1-2; D: TRBD1; size: .; CDR3: CASSQLIDRGIKGYTF; DNA: TGTGCCAGCAGCCAACTAATCGACAGGGGAATAAAGGGCTACACCTTC
V: TRBV25-1; J: TRBJ2-3; D: .; size: .; CDR3: CASRAFTDTQYF; DNA: TGTGCCAGCAGGGCCTTCACAGATACGCAGTATTTT
V: TRBV7-2; J: TRBJ2-3; D: .; size: few; CDR3: CASSFYTDTQYF; DNA: TGTGCCAGCAGCTTCTACACAGATACGCAGTATTTT
V: TRBV28; J: TRBJ2-7; D: .; size: .; CDR3: CASSLPPGYTSYEQYF; DNA: TGTGCCAGCAGTTTGCCCCCGGGTTACACGTCCTACGAGCAGTACTTC
V: TRBV3-1/TRBV3-2; J: TRBJ2-1; D: TRBD2; size: .; CDR3: CASTTQGAGGANEQFF; DNA: TGTGCCAGCACCACCCAAGGTGCCGGGGGGGCCAATGAGCAGTTCTTC
V: TRBV12-3/TRBV12-4; J: TRBJ1-2; D: TRBD1; size: .; CDR3: CASSGTGVGYTF; DNA: TGTGCCAGCAGTGGGACAGGGGTCGGCTACACCTTC
V: TRBV5-1; J: TRBJ1-6; D: .; size: .; CDR3: CASSLGQGGRSPLHF; DNA: TGCGCCAGCAGCTTGGGCCAGGGAGGAAGGTCACCCCTCCACTTT
V: TRBV15; J: TRBJ1-1; D: TRBD1; size: .; CDR3: CATRAGGQSMNTEAFF; DNA: TGTGCCACCAGGGCTGGGGGACAGTCTATGAACACTGAAGCTTTCTTT
V: TRBV11-3; J: TRBJ2-3; D: .; size: .; CDR3: CASSLEGLDTDTQYF; DNA: TGTGCCAGCAGCTTAGAGGGGCTGGACACAGATACGCAGTATTTT
V: TRBV6-2/TRBV6-3; J: TRBJ1-2; D: TRBD1; size: once; CDR3: CASSPGQFFYGYTF; DNA: TGTGCCAGCAGTCCGGGACAGTTTTTCTATGGCTACACCTTC
V: TRBV2; J: TRBJ1-1; D: TRBD1; size: .; CDR3: CASGTELNTEAFF; DNA: TGTGCCAGCGGGACAGAACTTAACACTGAAGCTTTCTTT
V: TRBV28; J: TRBJ2-1; D: TRBD2; size: .; CDR3: CASSSLAGPVHNEQFF; DNA: TGTGCCAGCAGTTCTCTAGCGGGGCCTGTTCACAATGAGCAGTTCTTC
V: TRBV28; J: TRBJ2-2; D: TRBD2; size: .; CDR3: CASRKLAGGAGELFF; DNA: TGTGCCAGCAGAAAACTAGCGGGAGGGGCCGGGGAGCTGTTTTTT
V: TRBV6-6; J: TRBJ1-5; D: TRBD1; size: .; CDR3: CASSYSTGGNQPQHF; DNA: TGTGCCAGCAGTTATTCGACAGGGGGTAATCAGCCCCAGCATTTT
V: TRBV19; J: TRBJ2-2; D: .; size: .; CDR3: CASTPVNTGELFF; DNA: TGTGCCAGTACCCCCGTTAACACCGGGGAGCTGTTTTTT
V: TRBV3-1/TRBV3-2; J: TRBJ2-2; D: .; size: .; CDR3: CASSQGLLDTGELFF; DNA: TGTGCCAGCAGCCAAGGTCTCCTTGACACCGGGGAGCTGTTTTTT
V: TRBV20-1; J: TRBJ1-2; D: TRBD1; size: .; CDR3: CSASGQGALGYGYTF; DNA: TGCAGTGCTAGTGGACAGGGGGCGCTTGGCTATGGCTACACCTTC
V: TRBV7-6; J: TRBJ1-3; D: .; size: .; CDR3: CASSPTGSGNTIYF; DNA: TGTGCCAGCAGCCCCACAGGGTCTGGAAACACCATATATTTT
V: TRBV28; J: TRBJ2-3; D: .; size: .; CDR3: CASSLRTDTQYF; DNA: TGTGCCAGCAGTCTCCGGACAGATACGCAGTATTTT
V: TRBV19; J: TRBJ2-5; D: .; size: .; CDR3: CASSIDWTRGETQYF; DNA: TGTGCCAGTAGTATAGACTGGACTAGGGGGGAGACCCAGTACTTC